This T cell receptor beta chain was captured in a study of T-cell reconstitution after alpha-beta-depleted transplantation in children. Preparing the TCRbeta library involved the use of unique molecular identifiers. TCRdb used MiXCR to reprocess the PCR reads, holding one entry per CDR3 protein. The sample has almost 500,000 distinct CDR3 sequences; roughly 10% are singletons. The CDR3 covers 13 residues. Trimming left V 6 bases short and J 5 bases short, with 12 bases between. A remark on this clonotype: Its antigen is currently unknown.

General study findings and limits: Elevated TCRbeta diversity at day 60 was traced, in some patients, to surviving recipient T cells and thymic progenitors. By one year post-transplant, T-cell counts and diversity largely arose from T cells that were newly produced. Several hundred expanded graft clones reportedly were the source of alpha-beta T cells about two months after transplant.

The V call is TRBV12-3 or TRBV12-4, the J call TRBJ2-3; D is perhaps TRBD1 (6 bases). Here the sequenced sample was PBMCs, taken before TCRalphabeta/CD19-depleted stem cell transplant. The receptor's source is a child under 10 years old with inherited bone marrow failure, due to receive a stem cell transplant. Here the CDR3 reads CASSPGAVDTQYF. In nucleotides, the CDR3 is TGTGCCAGCAGCCCAGGGGCTGTAGATACGCAGTATTTT.